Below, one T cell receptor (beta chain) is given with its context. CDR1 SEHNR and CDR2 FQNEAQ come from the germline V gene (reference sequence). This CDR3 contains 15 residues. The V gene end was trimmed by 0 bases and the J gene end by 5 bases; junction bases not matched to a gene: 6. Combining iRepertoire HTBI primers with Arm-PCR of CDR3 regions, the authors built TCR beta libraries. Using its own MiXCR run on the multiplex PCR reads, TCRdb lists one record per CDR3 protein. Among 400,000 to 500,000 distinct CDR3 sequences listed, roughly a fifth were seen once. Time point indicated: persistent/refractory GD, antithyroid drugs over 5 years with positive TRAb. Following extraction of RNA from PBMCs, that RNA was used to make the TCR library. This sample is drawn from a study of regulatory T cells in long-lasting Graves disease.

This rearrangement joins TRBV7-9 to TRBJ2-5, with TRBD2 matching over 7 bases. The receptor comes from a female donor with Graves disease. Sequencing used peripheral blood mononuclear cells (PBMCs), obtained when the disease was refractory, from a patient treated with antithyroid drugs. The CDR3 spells CASSLARVGGETQYF. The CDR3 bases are TGTGCCAGCAGCTTAGCGCGGGTGGGAGGGGAGACCCAGTACTTC.